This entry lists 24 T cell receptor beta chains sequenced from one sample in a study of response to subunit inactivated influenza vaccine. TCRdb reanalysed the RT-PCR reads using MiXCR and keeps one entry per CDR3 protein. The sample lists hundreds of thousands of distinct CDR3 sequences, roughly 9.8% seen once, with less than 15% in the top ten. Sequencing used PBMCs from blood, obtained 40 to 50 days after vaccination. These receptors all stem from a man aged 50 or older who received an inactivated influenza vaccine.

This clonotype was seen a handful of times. The CDR3 region is CSARPGGSYEQYF. CDR3 coding DNA: TGCAGTGCTAGGCCGGGGGGGAGTTACGAGCAGTACTTC. This chain links TRBV20-1 with TRBJ2-7; 8 positions match TRBD2. The V gene's germline CDR1 is DFQATT and CDR2 SNEGSKA (reference sequence). J lost 4 bases, V lost 3 bases, and 5 bases had no gene match. This CDR3 is built from 13 residues.

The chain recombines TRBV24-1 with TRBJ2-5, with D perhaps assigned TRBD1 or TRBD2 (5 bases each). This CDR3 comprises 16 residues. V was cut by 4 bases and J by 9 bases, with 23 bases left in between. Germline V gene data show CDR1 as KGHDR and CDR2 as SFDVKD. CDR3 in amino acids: CATSDLRDGQGRAQYF. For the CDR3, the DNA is TGTGCCACCAGTGACTTACGGGACGGGCAGGGTAGGGCCCAGTACTTC.

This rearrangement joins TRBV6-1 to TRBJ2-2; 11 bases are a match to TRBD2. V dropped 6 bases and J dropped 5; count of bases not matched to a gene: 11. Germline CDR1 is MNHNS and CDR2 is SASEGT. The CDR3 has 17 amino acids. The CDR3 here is CASRRTSGRTRTGELFF. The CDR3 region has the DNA TGTGCCAGCAGGAGAACTAGCGGGAGAACAAGAACCGGGGAGCTGTTTTTT.

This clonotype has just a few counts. In nucleotides, the CDR3 is TGCGCCAGCAGCTGGACTGGCTCCCGCACAGATACGCAGTATTTT. Protein product: CASSWTGSRTDTQYF. This chain joins TRBV5-1 and TRBJ2-3; maybe TRBD2 (5 bases). V lost 3 bases, J lost 1 base, and 12 bases lay in between. Germline CDR1 SGHRS, CDR2 YFSETQ. CDR3 length: 15 residues. Filled out from reference TRBV5-1 and TRBJ2-3, the complete variable domain reads KAGVTQTPRYLIKTRGQQVTLSCSPISGHRSVSWYQQTPGQGLQFLFEYFSETQRNKGNFPGRFSGRQFSNSRSEMNVSTLELGDSALYLCASSWTGSRTDTQYFGPGTRLTVL.

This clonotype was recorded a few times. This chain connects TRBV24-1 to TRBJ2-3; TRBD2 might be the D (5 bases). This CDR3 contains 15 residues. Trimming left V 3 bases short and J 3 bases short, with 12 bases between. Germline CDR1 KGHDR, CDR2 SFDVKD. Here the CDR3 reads CATSDPTTRTDTQYF. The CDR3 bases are TGTGCCACCAGTGATCCTACTACTAGGACAGATACGCAGTATTTT.

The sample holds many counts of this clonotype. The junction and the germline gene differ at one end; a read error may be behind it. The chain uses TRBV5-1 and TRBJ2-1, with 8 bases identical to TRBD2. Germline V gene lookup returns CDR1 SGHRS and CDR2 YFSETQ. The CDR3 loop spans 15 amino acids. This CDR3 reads CASSLSGSSYNEQFF. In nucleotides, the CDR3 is TGTGCCAGCAGCTTGAGCGGGAGCTCCTACAATGAGCAGTTCTTC.

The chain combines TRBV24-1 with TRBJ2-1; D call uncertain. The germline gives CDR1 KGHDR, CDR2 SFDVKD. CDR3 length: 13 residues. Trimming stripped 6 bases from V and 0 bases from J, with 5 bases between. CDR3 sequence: CATSPPSYNEQFF. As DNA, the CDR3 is TGTGCCACCAGTCCCCCCTCCTACAATGAGCAGTTCTTC.

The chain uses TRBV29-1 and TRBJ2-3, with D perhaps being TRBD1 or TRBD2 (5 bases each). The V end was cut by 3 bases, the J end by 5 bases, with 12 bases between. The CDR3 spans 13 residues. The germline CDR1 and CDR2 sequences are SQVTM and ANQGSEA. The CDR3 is CSVDLAGRDTQYF. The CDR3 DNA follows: TGCAGCGTTGATTTGGCAGGGAGAGATACGCAGTATTTT.

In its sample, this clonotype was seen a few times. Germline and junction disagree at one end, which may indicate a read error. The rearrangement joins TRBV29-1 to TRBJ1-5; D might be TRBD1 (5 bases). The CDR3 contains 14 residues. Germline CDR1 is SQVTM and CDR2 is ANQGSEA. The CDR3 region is CSDERGYSNQPQHF. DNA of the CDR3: TGCAGCGATGAACGGGGGTATAGCAATCAGCCCCAGCATTTT.

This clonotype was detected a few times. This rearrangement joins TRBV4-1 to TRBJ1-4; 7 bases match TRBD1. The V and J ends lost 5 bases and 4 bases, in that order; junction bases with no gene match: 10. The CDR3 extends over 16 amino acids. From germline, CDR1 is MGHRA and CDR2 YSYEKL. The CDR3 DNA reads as TGCGCCAGCAGCGTCGCGAAGGGACAGCTTAATGAAAAACTGTTTTTT. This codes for CASSVAKGQLNEKLFF.

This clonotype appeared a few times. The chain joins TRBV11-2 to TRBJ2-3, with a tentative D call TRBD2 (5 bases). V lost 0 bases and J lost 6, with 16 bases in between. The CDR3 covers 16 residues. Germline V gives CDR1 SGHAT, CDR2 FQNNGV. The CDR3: CASSLDFGYRGDTQYF. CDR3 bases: TGTGCCAGCAGCTTAGATTTCGGTTACCGCGGGGATACGCAGTATTTT. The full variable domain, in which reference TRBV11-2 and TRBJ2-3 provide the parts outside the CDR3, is EAGVAQSPRYKIIEKRQSVAFWCNPISGHATLYWYQQILGQGPKLLIQFQNNGVVDDSQLPKDRFSAERLKGVDSTLKIQPAKLEDSAVYLCASSLDFGYRGDTQYFGPGTRLTVL.

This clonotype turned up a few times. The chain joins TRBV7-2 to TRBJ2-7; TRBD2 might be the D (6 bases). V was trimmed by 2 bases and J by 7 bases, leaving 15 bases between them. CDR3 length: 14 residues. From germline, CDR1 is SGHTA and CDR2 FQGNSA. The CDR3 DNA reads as TGTGCCAGCAGCTTAATTCTCCGGGGAGGAGAGCAGTACTTC. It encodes CASSLILRGGEQYF. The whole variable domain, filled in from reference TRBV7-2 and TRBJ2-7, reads GAGVSQSPSNKVTEKGKDVELRCDPISGHTALYWYRQSLGQGLEFLIYFQGNSAPDKSGLPSDRFSAERTGGSVSTLTIQRTQQEDSAVYLCASSLILRGGEQYFGPGTRLTVT.

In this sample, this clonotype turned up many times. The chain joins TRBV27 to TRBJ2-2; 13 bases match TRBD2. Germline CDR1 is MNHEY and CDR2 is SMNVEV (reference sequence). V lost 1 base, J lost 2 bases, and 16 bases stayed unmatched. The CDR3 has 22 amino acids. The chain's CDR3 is CASSLYLPGLAGTNTNTGELFF. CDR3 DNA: TGTGCCAGCAGTTTATACCTACCGGGACTAGCGGGAACCAATACTAACACCGGGGAGCTGTTTTTT.

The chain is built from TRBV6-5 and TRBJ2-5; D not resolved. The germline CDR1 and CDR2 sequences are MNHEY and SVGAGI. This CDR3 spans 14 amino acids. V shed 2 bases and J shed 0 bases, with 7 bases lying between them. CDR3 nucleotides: TGTGCCAGCAGTTACGGCCCGTACCAAGAGACCCAGTACTTC. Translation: CASSYGPYQETQYF.

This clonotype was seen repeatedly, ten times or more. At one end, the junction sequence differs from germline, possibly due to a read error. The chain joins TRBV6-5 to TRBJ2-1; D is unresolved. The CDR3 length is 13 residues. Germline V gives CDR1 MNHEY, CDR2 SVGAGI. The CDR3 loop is CASSYSSYNEQFF. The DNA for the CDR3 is TGCGCCAGCAGTTACAGCTCCTACAATGAGCAGTTCTTC.

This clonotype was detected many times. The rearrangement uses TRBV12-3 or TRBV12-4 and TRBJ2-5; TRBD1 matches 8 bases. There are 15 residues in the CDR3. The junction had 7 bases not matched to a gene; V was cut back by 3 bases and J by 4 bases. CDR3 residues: CASSFDRGIAETQYF. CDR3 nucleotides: TGTGCCAGCAGTTTTGACAGGGGTATTGCAGAGACCCAGTACTTC.

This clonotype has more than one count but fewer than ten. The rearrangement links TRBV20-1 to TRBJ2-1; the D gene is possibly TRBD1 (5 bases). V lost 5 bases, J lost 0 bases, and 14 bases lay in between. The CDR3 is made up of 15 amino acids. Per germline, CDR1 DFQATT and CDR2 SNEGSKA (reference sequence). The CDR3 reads CSAADSYSSYNEQFF. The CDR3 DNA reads TGCAGTGCTGCTGACAGCTACAGCTCCTACAATGAGCAGTTCTTC.

The CDR3 reads CASSHPASGGSYNEQFF. CDR3 DNA sequence: TGCGCCAGCAGCCATCCGGCTAGCGGGGGTTCCTACAATGAGCAGTTCTTC. The chain couples TRBV5-1 to TRBJ2-1, with 10 bases fitting TRBD2. Trimming cost V 4 bases and J 1 base; bases outside gene matches: 8. This CDR3 is built from 17 residues. The germline gives CDR1 SGHRS, CDR2 YFSETQ. Full variable domain (missing parts from reference TRBV5-1 and TRBJ2-1): KAGVTQTPRYLIKTRGQQVTLSCSPISGHRSVSWYQQTPGQGLQFLFEYFSETQRNKGNFPGRFSGRQFSNSRSEMNVSTLELGDSALYLCASSHPASGGSYNEQFFGPGTRLTVL.

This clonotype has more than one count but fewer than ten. The CDR3: CASSQDSFNYGYTF. The CDR3 DNA sequence: TGCGCCAGCAGCCAGGACAGTTTCAACTATGGCTACACCTTC. The rearrangement joins TRBV4-3 to TRBJ1-2; TRBD1 might be the D (6 bases). Germline loops: CDR1 LGHNA, CDR2 YSLEER. CDR3 size: 14 residues. V was shortened by 3 bases and J by 2 bases, with 10 bases between the two germline ends.

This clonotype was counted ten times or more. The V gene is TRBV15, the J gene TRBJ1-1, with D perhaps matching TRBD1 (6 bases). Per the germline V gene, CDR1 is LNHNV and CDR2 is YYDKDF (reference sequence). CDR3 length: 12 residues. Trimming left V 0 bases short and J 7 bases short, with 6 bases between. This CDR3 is CATSRETGEAFF. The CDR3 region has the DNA TGTGCCACCAGCAGAGAGACAGGTGAAGCTTTCTTT.

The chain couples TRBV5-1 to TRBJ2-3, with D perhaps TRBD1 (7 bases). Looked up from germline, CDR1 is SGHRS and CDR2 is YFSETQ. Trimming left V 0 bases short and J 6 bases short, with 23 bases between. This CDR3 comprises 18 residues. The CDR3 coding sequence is TGCGCCAGCAGCTTGGCCCCAGGAGGGGGCGAATTTTCTGATACGCAGTATTTT. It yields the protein CASSLAPGGGEFSDTQYF.

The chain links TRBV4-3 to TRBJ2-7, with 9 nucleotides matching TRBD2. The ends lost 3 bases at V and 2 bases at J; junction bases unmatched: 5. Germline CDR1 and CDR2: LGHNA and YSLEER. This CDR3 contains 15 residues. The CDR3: CASSQRLAEAYEQYF. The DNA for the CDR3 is TGCGCCAGCAGCCAGAGACTAGCGGAGGCCTACGAGCAGTACTTC.

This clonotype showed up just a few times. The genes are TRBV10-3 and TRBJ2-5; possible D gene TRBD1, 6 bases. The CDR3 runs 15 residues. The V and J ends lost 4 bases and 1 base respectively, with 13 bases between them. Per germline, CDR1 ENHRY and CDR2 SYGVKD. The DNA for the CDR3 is TGTGCCATCAGTGTAAGCAGGGGATTCCAAGAGACCCAGTACTTC. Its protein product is CAISVSRGFQETQYF.

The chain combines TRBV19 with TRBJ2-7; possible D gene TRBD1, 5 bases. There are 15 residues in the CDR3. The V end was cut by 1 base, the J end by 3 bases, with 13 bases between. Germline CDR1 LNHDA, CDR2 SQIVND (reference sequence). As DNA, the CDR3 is TGTGCCAGTAGTATAGGCGACAGTGGGTTCTACGAGCAGTACTTC. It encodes CASSIGDSGFYEQYF.